Reported below is one TCR beta chain. Other DNA sequences in the sample encode the same CDR3. The record originates from a study of blood T cell repertoires in COVID-19. CDR3 length equals 13 residues. Germline lookup yields CDR1 KGHSH and CDR2 LQKENI. J was trimmed by 3 bases and V by 6 bases; bases with no gene match: 3. This table comes from immunoSEQ multiplex PCR, and its TCRdb copy is limited to in-frame clones, with some not included. The sample holds about 290,000 clones, roughly 89% seen once. Individuals drawn from approximately 26 US areas were about 18 to 90 years old. Two negative PCRs, clearance, or symptom resolution were required of recovered Cohort 3 donors.

This sequence was found in a woman in her forties who had recovered from COVID-19. The V gene is TRBV18, the J gene TRBJ1-2, with 8 bases that match TRBD1. Sequenced sample: PBMCs or T cells enriched from blood (not recorded which). The CDR3 region is CASSPTGDYGYTF. As DNA, the CDR3 is TGTGCCAGCTCCCCGACAGGGGACTATGGCTACACCTTC.